A selection of T cell receptor beta chains follows, all from one sample in a study of T-cell memory formation after mild COVID-19. One entry per CDR3 protein, called by TCRdb with MiXCR from the 5' RACE reads. The data hold a few hundred thousand distinct CDR3 sequences, with roughly 14% observed a single time. Sequenced sample: PBMCs or a T cell subset sorted from them (not recorded which). These receptors were collected from a man younger than 35 who had mild COVID-19 (a few samples of this study predate the infection). Cell type and time point are not known. CDR3s include the opening cysteine and the closing phenylalanine or tryptophan. D genes are given only for firm matches. Size is stated for part of the rows, as once, few or many counts, or as a class when the clone is expanded.

J: TRBJ2-6
V: TRBV20-1
D: TRBD1
size: many
CDR3: CSAGQGAGANVLTF
DNA: TGCAGTGCGGGGCAGGGGGCTGGGGCCAACGTCCTGACTTTC

J: TRBJ1-1
V: TRBV4-3
D: -
size: few
CDR3: CASSQEGRDTEAFF
DNA: TGCGCCAGCAGCCAAGAGGGCAGGGACACTGAAGCTTTCTTT

J: TRBJ1-2
V: TRBV5-1
D: -
size: few
CDR3: CASRRTGSFYGYTF
DNA: TGCGCCAGCAGACGAACCGGGAGCTTCTATGGCTACACCTTC

J: TRBJ1-1
V: TRBV7-3
D: -
size: -
CDR3: CASSREREATEAFF
DNA: TGTGCCAGCAGCAGAGAGAGGGAGGCCACTGAAGCTTTCTTT

J: TRBJ2-1
V: TRBV7-2
D: TRBD2
size: few
CDR3: CASSRVPLSGGINEQFF
DNA: TGTGCCAGCAGCCGGGTGCCTCTTAGCGGGGGGATCAATGAGCAGTTCTTC

J: TRBJ1-5
V: TRBV7-2
D: TRBD1
size: few
CDR3: CASSPDRGTQPQHF
DNA: TGTGCCAGCAGCCCGGACAGGGGGACCCAGCCCCAGCATTTT

J: TRBJ2-2
V: TRBV7-9
D: -
size: -
CDR3: CASSFRATGELFF
DNA: TGTGCCAGCAGCTTCAGGGCCACCGGGGAGCTGTTTTTT

J: TRBJ2-3
V: TRBV18
D: TRBD1
size: -
CDR3: CASSVGQGAGSTDTQYF
DNA: TGTGCCAGCTCAGTCGGTCAGGGGGCTGGAAGCACAGATACGCAGTATTTT

J: TRBJ1-3
V: TRBV11-2
D: -
size: -
CDR3: CASSPPDTQGRNTIYF
DNA: TGTGCCAGCAGCCCGCCGGACACCCAAGGAAGAAACACCATATATTTT

J: TRBJ2-3
V: TRBV4-3
D: TRBD1
size: few
CDR3: CASSQHRGQGGMISTDTQYF
DNA: TGCGCCAGCAGCCAACATCGGGGACAGGGGGGGATGATTAGCACAGATACGCAGTATTTT

J: TRBJ1-1
V: TRBV6-5
D: TRBD1
size: -
CDR3: CASSRAGGLNTEAFF
DNA: TGTGCCAGCAGCCGAGCAGGGGGCCTGAACACTGAAGCTTTCTTT

J: TRBJ2-5
V: TRBV24-1
D: TRBD1
size: -
CDR3: CATSDSGQYQETQYF
DNA: TGTGCCACCAGTGATTCGGGACAGTACCAAGAGACCCAGTACTTC

J: TRBJ2-3
V: TRBV15
D: TRBD1
size: few
CDR3: CATSSPQGYPTDTQYF
DNA: TGTGCCACCAGCAGTCCACAGGGGTACCCCACAGATACGCAGTATTTT

J: TRBJ2-2
V: TRBV28
D: -
size: -
CDR3: CASSSAANTGELFF
DNA: TGTGCCAGCAGTTCCGCGGCGAACACCGGGGAGCTGTTTTTT

J: TRBJ1-1
V: TRBV18
D: -
size: -
CDR3: CASSPPAGHNTEAFF
DNA: TGTGCCAGCTCACCACCGGCAGGCCATAACACTGAAGCTTTCTTT

J: TRBJ1-2
V: TRBV29-1
D: TRBD1
size: -
CDR3: CSVDSRGTGGAEGYTF
DNA: TGCAGCGTTGATAGTCGCGGGACAGGGGGCGCGGAAGGCTACACCTTC

J: TRBJ2-2
V: TRBV3-1
D: -
size: -
CDR3: CASSPGVDSFGELFF
DNA: TGTGCCAGCAGCCCTGGAGTTGACAGTTTCGGGGAGCTGTTTTTT

J: TRBJ1-1
V: TRBV29-1
D: -
size: -
CDR3: CSVGQTLNTEAFF
DNA: TGCAGCGTTGGTCAGACCTTGAACACTGAAGCTTTCTTT

J: TRBJ1-6
V: TRBV12-3/TRBV12-4
D: -
size: few
CDR3: CASSLQGSPLHF
DNA: TGTGCCAGCAGTTTACAAGGTTCACCCCTCCACTTT

J: TRBJ2-7
V: TRBV7-9
D: -
size: many
CDR3: CASSWTQSYEQYF
DNA: TGTGCCAGCAGTTGGACCCAGTCCTACGAGCAGTACTTC

J: TRBJ2-3
V: TRBV7-2
D: -
size: -
CDR3: CASSLQQGGTDTQYF
DNA: TGTGCCAGCAGTTTACAACAGGGAGGCACAGATACGCAGTATTTT

J: TRBJ2-5
V: TRBV3-1
D: TRBD1
size: -
CDR3: CASSPSGTGVGTQYF
DNA: TGTGCCAGCAGCCCCTCCGGGACAGGGGTCGGGACCCAGTACTTC

J: TRBJ2-6
V: TRBV10-3
D: -
size: few
CDR3: CAISGTKGLGANVLTF
DNA: TGTGCCATCAGTGGTACGAAAGGGCTTGGGGCCAACGTCCTGACTTTC

J: TRBJ1-3
V: TRBV29-1
D: -
size: -
CDR3: CSVEDRIGSGSGNTIYF
DNA: TGCAGCGTTGAAGATCGAATAGGGTCGGGCTCTGGAAACACCATATATTTT

J: TRBJ2-3
V: TRBV5-1
D: TRBD2
size: few
CDR3: CASRSSGGSTDTQYF
DNA: TGCGCCAGCAGATCTAGCGGGGGGAGCACAGATACGCAGTATTTT

J: TRBJ1-2
V: TRBV18
D: -
size: few
CDR3: CASSPVPDSNYGYTF
DNA: TGTGCCAGCTCACCGGTCCCAGACTCTAACTATGGCTACACCTTC

J: TRBJ1-6
V: TRBV19
D: -
size: -
CDR3: CASSMKGSVSPLHF
DNA: TGTGCCAGTAGTATGAAGGGGTCAGTTTCACCCCTCCACTTT

J: TRBJ2-2
V: TRBV5-1
D: -
size: -
CDR3: CASTPQPTVELFF
DNA: TGCGCCAGCACCCCGCAGCCAACCGTGGAGCTGTTTTTT

J: TRBJ1-5
V: TRBV7-2
D: -
size: many
CDR3: CASSSRDNQPQHF
DNA: TGTGCCAGCAGCTCGAGGGACAATCAGCCCCAGCATTTT

J: TRBJ2-1
V: TRBV11-2
D: TRBD1
size: -
CDR3: CASRPPGQGNNEQFF
DNA: TGTGCCAGCAGGCCCCCGGGACAGGGGAACAATGAGCAGTTCTTC

J: TRBJ2-1
V: TRBV24-1
D: TRBD2
size: -
CDR3: CATSPSLLAGGGNEQFF
DNA: TGTGCCACCAGTCCCTCCCTCCTAGCGGGGGGCGGGAATGAGCAGTTCTTC

J: TRBJ2-2
V: TRBV4-2
D: -
size: -
CDR3: CASSPSRRGVIQTHTGELFF
DNA: TGTGCCAGCAGCCCCTCAAGGAGAGGGGTTATTCAAACGCACACCGGGGAGCTGTTTTTT

J: TRBJ2-3
V: TRBV20-1
D: -
size: -
CDR3: CSARVRTDTQYF
DNA: TGCAGTGCTAGAGTACGGACAGATACGCAGTATTTT

J: TRBJ2-1
V: TRBV7-2
D: TRBD2
size: many
CDR3: CASSFSGTDTFYNEQFF
DNA: TGTGCCAGCAGCTTTAGCGGGACTGACACTTTCTACAATGAGCAGTTCTTC

J: TRBJ2-3
V: TRBV7-6
D: -
size: many
CDR3: CASSLNTAGGADTQYF
DNA: TGTGCCAGCAGCTTAAACACAGCCGGGGGTGCAGATACGCAGTATTTT

J: TRBJ1-2
V: TRBV12-3/TRBV12-4
D: -
size: -
CDR3: CASSLSTGLGYGYTF
DNA: TGTGCCAGCAGTTTATCTACAGGGCTGGGGTATGGCTACACCTTC

J: TRBJ2-2
V: TRBV4-2
D: TRBD1
size: -
CDR3: CASSQDHSRQGETGELFF
DNA: TGTGCCAGCAGCCAAGATCATAGTAGACAGGGGGAAACCGGGGAGCTGTTTTTT

J: TRBJ1-4
V: TRBV12-3/TRBV12-4
D: -
size: -
CDR3: CASSPPPAEKLFF
DNA: TGTGCCAGCAGTCCACCCCCGGCGGAAAAACTGTTTTTT

J: TRBJ1-2
V: TRBV15
D: TRBD1
size: many
CDR3: CATSRDRGHKHGYTF
DNA: TGTGCCACCAGCAGAGATAGGGGGCACAAGCATGGCTACACCTTC

J: TRBJ2-5
V: TRBV6-2/TRBV6-3
D: -
size: few
CDR3: CASSYPVPRGPDQETQYF
DNA: TGTGCCAGCAGTTACCCCGTCCCGCGGGGTCCGGACCAAGAGACCCAGTACTTC

J: TRBJ2-3
V: TRBV7-6
D: TRBD2
size: few
CDR3: CASSHPSGTSGITDTQYF
DNA: TGTGCCAGCAGCCACCCGTCCGGGACTAGCGGGATCACAGATACGCAGTATTTT

J: TRBJ1-4
V: TRBV30
D: -
size: -
CDR3: CAWSRILGEKLFF
DNA: TGTGCCTGGAGTAGAATCCTGGGGGAAAAACTGTTTTTT

J: TRBJ1-4
V: TRBV7-9
D: TRBD1
size: few
CDR3: CASSSARGPNEKLFF
DNA: TGTGCCAGCAGCTCAGCCAGGGGGCCTAATGAAAAACTGTTTTTT

J: TRBJ2-1
V: TRBV7-2
D: -
size: few
CDR3: CASSSTGRTYNEQFF
DNA: TGTGCCAGCAGCTCAACTGGGCGGACATACAATGAGCAGTTCTTC

J: TRBJ2-7
V: TRBV21-1
D: -
size: -
CDR3: CASSKEGLRTGYTYEQYF
DNA: TGTGCCAGCAGCAAAGAGGGTTTGCGGACAGGGTACACCTACGAGCAGTACTTC

J: TRBJ1-5
V: TRBV7-8
D: TRBD1
size: many
CDR3: CASSSRTGVAWGPQHF
DNA: TGTGCCAGCAGCTCCAGGACAGGGGTGGCTTGGGGTCCCCAGCATTTT

J: TRBJ2-5
V: TRBV5-5
D: -
size: many
CDR3: CASSEGNRYQETQYF
DNA: TGTGCCAGCAGCGAAGGAAACCGGTACCAAGAGACCCAGTACTTC

J: TRBJ1-5
V: TRBV7-2
D: -
size: -
CDR3: CASSLRGRNQPQHF
DNA: TGTGCCAGCAGCTTGCGGGGGCGCAATCAGCCCCAGCATTTT

J: TRBJ2-5
V: TRBV11-2
D: -
size: -
CDR3: CASSSGRGWGNGTQYF
DNA: TGTGCCAGCAGCTCCGGACGGGGCTGGGGAAACGGGACCCAGTACTTC

J: TRBJ1-5
V: TRBV27
D: -
size: few
CDR3: CASSSGGPGAGILAQHF
DNA: TGTGCCAGCAGTTCAGGAGGGCCAGGGGCCGGGATTTTAGCCCAGCATTTT

J: TRBJ2-1
V: TRBV6-5
D: TRBD2
size: -
CDR3: CASTGGAGIHEQFF
DNA: TGTGCCAGCACGGGGGGGGCGGGAATCCATGAGCAGTTCTTC

J: TRBJ1-1
V: TRBV7-9
D: -
size: few
CDR3: CASSLVRAEAFF
DNA: TGTGCCAGCAGCTTAGTACGGGCTGAAGCTTTCTTT

J: TRBJ2-7
V: TRBV21-1
D: -
size: few
CDR3: CASSKERGTYEQYF
DNA: TGTGCCAGCAGCAAAGAGAGGGGAACCTACGAGCAGTACTTC

J: TRBJ2-1
V: TRBV5-1
D: -
size: -
CDR3: CASSLEGNRGNEQFF
DNA: TGCGCCAGCAGCCTGGAGGGTAACAGGGGCAATGAGCAGTTCTTC

J: TRBJ1-4
V: TRBV15
D: -
size: -
CDR3: CATRQGYGSEKLFF
DNA: TGTGCCACCAGACAGGGCTATGGGAGTGAAAAACTGTTTTTT

J: TRBJ1-1
V: TRBV9
D: -
size: -
CDR3: CASSVNPDRTTMNTEAFF
DNA: TGTGCCAGCAGCGTAAATCCGGACAGAACAACTATGAACACTGAAGCTTTCTTT

J: TRBJ2-4
V: TRBV19
D: -
size: -
CDR3: CASSIGNIQYF
DNA: TGTGCCAGTAGTATCGGTAACATTCAGTACTTC

J: TRBJ1-2
V: TRBV7-9
D: -
size: -
CDR3: CASSLEYRDGYTF
DNA: TGTGCCAGCAGCTTAGAATACAGGGACGGCTACACCTTC

J: TRBJ2-7
V: TRBV7-2
D: -
size: few
CDR3: CASSSYRGEQYF
DNA: TGTGCCAGCAGCTCCTATAGGGGCGAGCAGTACTTC

J: TRBJ2-7
V: TRBV6-5
D: -
size: few
CDR3: CASSFGGASVLEQYF
DNA: TGTGCCAGCAGTTTTGGGGGCGCGTCGGTCCTCGAGCAGTACTTC